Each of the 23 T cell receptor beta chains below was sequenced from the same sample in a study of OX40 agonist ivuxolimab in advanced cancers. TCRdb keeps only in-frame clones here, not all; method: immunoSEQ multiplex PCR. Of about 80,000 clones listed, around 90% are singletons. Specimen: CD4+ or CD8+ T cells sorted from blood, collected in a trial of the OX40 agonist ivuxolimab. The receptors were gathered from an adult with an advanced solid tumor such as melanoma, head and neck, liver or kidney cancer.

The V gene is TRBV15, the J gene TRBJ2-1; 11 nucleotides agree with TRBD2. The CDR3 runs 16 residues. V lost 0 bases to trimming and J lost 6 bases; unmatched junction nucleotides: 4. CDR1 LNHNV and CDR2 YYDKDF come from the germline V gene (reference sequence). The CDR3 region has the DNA TGTGCCACCAGCAGAGATCGGCTAGCGGGGGGCAATGAGCAGTTCTTC. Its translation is CATSRDRLAGGNEQFF.

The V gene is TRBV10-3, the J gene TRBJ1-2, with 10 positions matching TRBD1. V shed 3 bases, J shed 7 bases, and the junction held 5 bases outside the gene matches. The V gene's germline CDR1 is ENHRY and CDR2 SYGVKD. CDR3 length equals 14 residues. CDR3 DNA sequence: TGTGCCATCAGTGAATGGGACAGGGGAAGTGGCTACACCTTC. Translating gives CAISEWDRGSGYTF.

CDR3 residues: CASSWGLGTQETQYF. The CDR3, as DNA: TGTGCCAGCAGTTGGGGACTGGGGACTCAAGAGACCCAGTACTTC. This chain uses TRBV6-6 with TRBJ2-5, with a possible D match to TRBD2 (6 bases). The CDR3 is 15 amino acids. V lost 4 bases, J lost 2 bases, and 14 bases lay in between. From germline, CDR1 is MNHNY and CDR2 SVGAGI (reference sequence).

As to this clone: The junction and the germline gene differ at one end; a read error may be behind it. CDR3 nucleotides: TGTGCCAGTAGTATAGACCCTCGGACAGGGATGAAGACTGAAGCTTTCTTT. Its protein product is CASSIDPRTGMKTEAFF. The chain uses TRBV19 and TRBJ1-1; 8 bases match TRBD1. The length of the CDR3 is 17 residues. Germline-derived CDR1 and CDR2 are LNHDA and SQIVND (reference sequence).

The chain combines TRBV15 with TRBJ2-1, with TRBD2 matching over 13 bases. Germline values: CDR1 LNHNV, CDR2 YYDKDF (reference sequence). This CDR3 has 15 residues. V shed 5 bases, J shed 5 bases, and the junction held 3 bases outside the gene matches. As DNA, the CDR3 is TGTGCCACCAGCTCGACTAGCGGGGGGAACAATGAGCAGTTCTTC. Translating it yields CATSSTSGGNNEQFF.

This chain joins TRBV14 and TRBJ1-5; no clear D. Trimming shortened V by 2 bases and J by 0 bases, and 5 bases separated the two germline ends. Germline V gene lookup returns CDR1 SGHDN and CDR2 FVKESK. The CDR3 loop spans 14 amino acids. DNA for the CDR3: TGTGCCAGCAGCCAATTTAGTAGCAATCAGCCCCAGCATTTT. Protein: CASSQFSSNQPQHF.

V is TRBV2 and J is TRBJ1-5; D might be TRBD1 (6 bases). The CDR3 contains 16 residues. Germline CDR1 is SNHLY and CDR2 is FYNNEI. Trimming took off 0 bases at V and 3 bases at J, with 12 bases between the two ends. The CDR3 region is CASSEAATGYNQPQHF. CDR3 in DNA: TGTGCCAGCAGTGAAGCGGCAACAGGGTACAATCAGCCCCAGCATTTT.

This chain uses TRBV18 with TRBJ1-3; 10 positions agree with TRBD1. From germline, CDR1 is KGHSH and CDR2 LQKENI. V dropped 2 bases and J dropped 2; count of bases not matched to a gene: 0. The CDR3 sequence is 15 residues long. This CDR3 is CASSPGTGAGNTIYF. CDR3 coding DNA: TGTGCCAGCTCACCAGGGACAGGGGCTGGAAACACCATATATTTT. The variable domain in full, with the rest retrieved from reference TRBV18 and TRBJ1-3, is NAGVMQNPRHLVRRRGQEARLRCSPMKGHSHVYWYRQLPEEGLKFMVYLQKENIIDESGMPKERFSAEFPKEGPSILRIQQVVRGDSAAYFCASSPGTGAGNTIYFGEGSWLTVV.

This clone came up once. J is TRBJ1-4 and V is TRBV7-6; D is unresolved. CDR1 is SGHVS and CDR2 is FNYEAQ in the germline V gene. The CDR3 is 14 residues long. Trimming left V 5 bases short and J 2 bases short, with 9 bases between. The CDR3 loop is CASSRRMTNEKLFF. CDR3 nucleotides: TGTGCCAGCAGCCGCCGGATGACTAATGAAAAACTGTTTTTT.

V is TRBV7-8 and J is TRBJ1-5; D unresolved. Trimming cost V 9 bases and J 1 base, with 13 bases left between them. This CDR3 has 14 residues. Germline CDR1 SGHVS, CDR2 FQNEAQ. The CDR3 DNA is TGTGCCAGTAAACCTATGGAAAGCAATCAGCCCCAGCATTTT. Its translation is CASKPMESNQPQHF.

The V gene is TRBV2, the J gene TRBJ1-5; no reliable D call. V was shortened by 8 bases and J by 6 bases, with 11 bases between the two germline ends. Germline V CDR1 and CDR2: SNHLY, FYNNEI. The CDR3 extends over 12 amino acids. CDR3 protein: CASAVTGQPQHF. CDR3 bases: TGTGCCAGCGCTGTTACTGGTCAGCCCCAGCATTTT.

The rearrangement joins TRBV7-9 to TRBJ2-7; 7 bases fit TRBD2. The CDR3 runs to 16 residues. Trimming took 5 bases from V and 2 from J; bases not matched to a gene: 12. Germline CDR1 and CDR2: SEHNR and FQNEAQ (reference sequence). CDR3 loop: CASSPIRGTKTYEQYF. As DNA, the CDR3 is TGTGCCAGCAGCCCGATCAGAGGGACTAAGACCTACGAGCAGTACTTC.

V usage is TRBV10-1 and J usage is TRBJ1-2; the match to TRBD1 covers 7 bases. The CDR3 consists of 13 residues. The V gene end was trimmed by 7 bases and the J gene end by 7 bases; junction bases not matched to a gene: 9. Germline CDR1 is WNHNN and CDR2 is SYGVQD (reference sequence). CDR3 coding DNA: TGCGCCAGCACCTGGACAGGAACACCTGGCTACACCTTC. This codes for CASTWTGTPGYTF.

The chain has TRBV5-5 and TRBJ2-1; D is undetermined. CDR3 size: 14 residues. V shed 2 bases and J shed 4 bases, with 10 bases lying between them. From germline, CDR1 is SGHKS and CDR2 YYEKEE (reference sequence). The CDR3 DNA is TGTGCCAGCAGCTTCACTGGCCTTTACAATGAGCAGTTCTTC. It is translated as CASSFTGLYNEQFF.

The CDR3 region has the DNA TGTGCCAGCAGTCAAGTAAGAACTAATGAAAAACTGTTTTTT. It is translated as CASSQVRTNEKLFF. The rearrangement joins TRBV6-1 to TRBJ1-4; D is unclear. There are 14 residues in the CDR3. Germline CDR1 reads MNHNS; CDR2 reads SASEGT. With 5 bases removed from V and 1 base from J, the gap between germline ends came to 8 bases.

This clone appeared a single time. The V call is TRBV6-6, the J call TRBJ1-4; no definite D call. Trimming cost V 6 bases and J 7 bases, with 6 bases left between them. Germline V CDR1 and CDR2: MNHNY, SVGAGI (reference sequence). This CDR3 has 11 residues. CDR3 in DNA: TGTGCCAGCAGGGTCGGTGAAAAACTGTTTTTT. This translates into CASRVGEKLFF.

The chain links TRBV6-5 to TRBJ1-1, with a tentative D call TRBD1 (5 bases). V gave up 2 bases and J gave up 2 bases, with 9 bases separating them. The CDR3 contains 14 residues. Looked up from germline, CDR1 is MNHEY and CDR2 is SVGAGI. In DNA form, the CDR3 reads TGTGCCAGCAGTTACGGGGCCAGTAACACTGAAGCTTTCTTT. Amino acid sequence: CASSYGASNTEAFF.

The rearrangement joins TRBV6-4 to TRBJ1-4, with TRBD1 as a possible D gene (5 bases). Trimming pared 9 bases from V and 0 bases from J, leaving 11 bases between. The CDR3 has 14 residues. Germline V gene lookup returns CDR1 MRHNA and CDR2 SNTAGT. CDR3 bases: TGTGCCAGTCCGGACACCACAACTAATGAAAAACTGTTTTTT. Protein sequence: CASPDTTTNEKLFF.

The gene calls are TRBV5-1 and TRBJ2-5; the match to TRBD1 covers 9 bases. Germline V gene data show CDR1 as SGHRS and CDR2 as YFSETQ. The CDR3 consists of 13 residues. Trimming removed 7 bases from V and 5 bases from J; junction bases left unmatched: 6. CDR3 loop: CASRTGGLETQYF. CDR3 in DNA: TGCGCCAGCCGAACAGGGGGCTTGGAGACCCAGTACTTC. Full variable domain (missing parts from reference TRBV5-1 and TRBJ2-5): KAGVTQTPRYLIKTRGQQVTLSCSPISGHRSVSWYQQTPGQGLQFLFEYFSETQRNKGNFPGRFSGRQFSNSRSEMNVSTLELGDSALYLCASRTGGLETQYFGPGTRLLVL.

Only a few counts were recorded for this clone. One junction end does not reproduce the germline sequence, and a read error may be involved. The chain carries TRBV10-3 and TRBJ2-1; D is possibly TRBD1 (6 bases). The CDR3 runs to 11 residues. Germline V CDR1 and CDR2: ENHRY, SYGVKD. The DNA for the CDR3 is TGTGCCATCAGTGAGTCGAGGGACAAAATCTTC. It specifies CAISESRDKIF.

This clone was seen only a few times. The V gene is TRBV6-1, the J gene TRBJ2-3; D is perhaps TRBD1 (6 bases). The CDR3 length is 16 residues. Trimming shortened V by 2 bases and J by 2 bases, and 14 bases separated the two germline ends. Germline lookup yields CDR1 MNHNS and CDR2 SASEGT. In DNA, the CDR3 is TGTGCCAGCAGTGAAATAGTGGGGGCCGCCACAGATACGCAGTATTTT. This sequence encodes CASSEIVGAATDTQYF.

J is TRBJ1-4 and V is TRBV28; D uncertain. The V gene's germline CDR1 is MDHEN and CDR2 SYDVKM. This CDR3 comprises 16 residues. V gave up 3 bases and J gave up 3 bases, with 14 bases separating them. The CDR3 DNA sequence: TGTGCCAGCAGTTTGGGTCAAGGGCCGTCTAATGAAAAACTGTTTTTT. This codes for CASSLGQGPSNEKLFF.

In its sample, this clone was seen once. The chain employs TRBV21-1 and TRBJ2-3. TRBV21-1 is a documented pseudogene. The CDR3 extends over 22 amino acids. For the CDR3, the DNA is TGTGCCAGCAGCCGAAACAAACACAGTCCCATTGGGCTAGTGGGGGACACAGATACGCAGTATTTT. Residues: CASSRNKHSPIGLVGDTDTQYF.